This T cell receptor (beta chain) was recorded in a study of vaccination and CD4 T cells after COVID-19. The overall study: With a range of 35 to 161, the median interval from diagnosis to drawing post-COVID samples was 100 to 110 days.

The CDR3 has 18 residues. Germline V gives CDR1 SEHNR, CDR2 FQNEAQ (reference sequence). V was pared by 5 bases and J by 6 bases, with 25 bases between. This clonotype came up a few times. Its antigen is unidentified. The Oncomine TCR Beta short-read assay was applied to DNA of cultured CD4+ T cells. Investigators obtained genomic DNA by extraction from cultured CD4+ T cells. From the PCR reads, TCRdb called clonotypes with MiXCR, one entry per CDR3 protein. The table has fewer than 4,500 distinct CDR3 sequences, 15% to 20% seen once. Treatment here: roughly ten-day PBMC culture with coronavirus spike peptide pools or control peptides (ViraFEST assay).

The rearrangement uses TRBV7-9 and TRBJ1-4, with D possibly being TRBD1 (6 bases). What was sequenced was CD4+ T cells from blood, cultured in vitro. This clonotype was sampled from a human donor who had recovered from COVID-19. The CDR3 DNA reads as TGTGCCAGCAGCCCTGGGGGCTCCGGAGCGCGCTCTGATGAAAAACTGTTTTTT. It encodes CASSPGGSGARSDEKLFF.